This T cell receptor beta chain was sequenced during a study of blood T cells in healthy people across ages. This clonotype was seen more than once but under ten times. The use of a sample-barcoded 5' primer and a J-beta primer mix characterized a second PCR of roughly 6 to 11 cycles. TCRdb recomputed calls from the 5' RACE reads with MiXCR, one row per CDR3 protein. Of hundreds of thousands of distinct CDR3 sequences in the sample, about 48% were seen once. This receptor was identified in a man younger than 40 in good health. Sequencing was done on a sample of blood.

DNA for the CDR3: TGTGCCAGCACCCTTTTGGCTCGTGGGAACACTGAAGCTTTCTTT. Translation: CASTLLARGNTEAFF. The V call is TRBV12-3 or TRBV12-4, the J call TRBJ1-1; D not resolved. V gave up 7 bases and J gave up 1 base, with 16 bases separating them. The CDR3 is made up of 15 amino acids.